Listed here is a single T cell receptor beta chain. The germline CDR1 and CDR2 sequences are MDHEN and SYDVKM. The V and J ends lost 5 bases and 0 bases respectively, with 11 bases between them. CDR3 size: 14 residues. The source of the sample is a study of OX40 agonist ivuxolimab in advanced cancers. Study overall: Every 2 weeks, patients got intravenous ivuxolimab at one of six dose levels (0.01-10 mg/kg).

The protocol was immunoSEQ multiplex PCR, while the TCRdb copy is restricted to in-frame clones and leaves out a portion. The sample shows some 77,000 clones, approximately 94% of them seen only once. The chain employs TRBV28 and TRBJ2-7; D is unresolved. The source was CD4+ or CD8+ T cells sorted from blood, collected in a trial of the OX40 agonist ivuxolimab. This clonotype originated in an adult with an advanced solid tumor such as melanoma, head and neck, liver or kidney cancer. For the CDR3, the DNA is TGTGCCAGCAGTCCCGCGTCTTACTCCTACGAGCAGTACTTC. Translating gives CASSPASYSYEQYF.